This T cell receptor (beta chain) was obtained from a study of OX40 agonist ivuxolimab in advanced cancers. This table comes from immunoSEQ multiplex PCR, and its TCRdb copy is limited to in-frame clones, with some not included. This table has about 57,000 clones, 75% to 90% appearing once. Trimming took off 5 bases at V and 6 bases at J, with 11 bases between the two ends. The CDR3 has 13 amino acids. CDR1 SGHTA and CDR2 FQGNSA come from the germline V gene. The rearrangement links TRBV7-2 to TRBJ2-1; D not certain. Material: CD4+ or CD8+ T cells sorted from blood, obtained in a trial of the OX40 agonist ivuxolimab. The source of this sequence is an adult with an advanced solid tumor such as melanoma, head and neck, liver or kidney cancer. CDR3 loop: CASSPLAINEQFF. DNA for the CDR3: TGTGCCAGCAGCCCCCTCGCGATCAATGAGCAGTTCTTC.